This note documents a single T cell receptor (beta chain) sequence. At the DNA level, this CDR3 is encoded by other sequences in the same sample as well. As handled by the study authors: Estimates of nucleated cell counts were drawn from the amplification of reference gene primers. The repertoire was sequenced with immunoSEQ multiplex PCR; TCRdb's copy has only in-frame clones and lacks some. V, J and clone size are taken as reported in that table, and D and trimming were inferred from the DNA itself. In the table there are about 210,000 clones, about 85% of which are singletons. The J segment lost 7 bases and the V segment lost 3 bases, leaving 4 bases of the junction unmatched. Germline V gene sequence: CDR1 LGHDT, CDR2 YNNKEL (reference sequence). The CDR3 is made up of 13 amino acids. Followed longitudinally, the Seattle patients had been enrolled during active infection. These data originate in a study of blood T cell repertoires in COVID-19.

This clonotype was obtained from a woman at least 80 years old with COVID-19, enrolled during active disease. The sample was peripheral blood. The rearrangement links TRBV3-1 (or the pseudogene TRBV3-2) to TRBJ1-2; 8 nucleotides align to TRBD1. The chain's CDR3 is CASSQGQVGGYTF. The CDR3 region has the DNA TGTGCCAGCAGCCAGGGACAGGTCGGTGGCTACACCTTC.